The TCR beta chain described here comes from a study of cytomegalovirus exposure and HLA in healthy donors. It was with 60 Vbeta and 13 Jbeta primers that the PCR ran. The data were produced by immunoSEQ multiplex PCR, yet TCRdb's version contains in-frame clones alone and is incomplete. The sample holds around 99,000 clones, more than 65% seen once. The sample taken for sequencing was PBMCs. The sequence was obtained from a male donor in good health and CMV-seronegative.

The CDR3 loop is CASSSRGTGPVTGELFF. DNA for the CDR3: TGTGCCAGCAGCTCCCGTGGGACAGGGCCCGTAACCGGGGAGCTGTTTTTT. This rearrangement joins TRBV7-8 to TRBJ2-2; 9 nucleotides agree with TRBD1. The germline CDR1 and CDR2 sequences are SGHVS and FQNEAQ. CDR3 size: 17 residues. The trim removed 4 bases at V and 5 bases at J, leaving 11 bases unmatched.